Below, 5 T cell receptor beta chains from the same sample are listed, as sequenced in a study of T cells in Graves' hyperthyroidism and ophthalmopathy. Researchers took RNA transcripts and amplified the TCR beta CDR3 regions from them. The HTBI primer set served for first-round RT-PCR of the TCR CDR3. MiXCR, run by TCRdb on the multiplex PCR reads, gives a single entry per CDR3 protein. The table lists 500,000 to 550,000 distinct CDR3 sequences, less than 25% of them singletons. The sample was blood. All receptors derive from a man in his late teens or twenties with Graves' hyperthyroidism.

This clonotype was observed many times. The V and J genes are TRBV10-3 and TRBJ1-2, with 7 nucleotides matching TRBD1. This CDR3 spans 11 amino acids. V lost 5 bases and J lost 7; bases outside the gene matches: 1. Per the germline V gene, CDR1 is ENHRY and CDR2 is SYGVKD. The CDR3 DNA reads as TGTGCCATCAGTACAGGGGCTGGCTACACCTTC. This sequence encodes CAISTGAGYTF.

This clonotype was detected a few times. The chain couples TRBV5-1 to TRBJ1-1, with a weak D call TRBD1 (5 bases). The CDR3 contains 15 residues. Per the germline V gene, CDR1 is SGHRS and CDR2 is YFSETQ. Trimming took 1 base from V and 2 from J, leaving 12 bases between them. CDR3 nucleotides: TGCGCCAGCAGCTTGATGGCAGGGAGCAACACTGAAGCTTTCTTT. Translation: CASSLMAGSNTEAFF. The full variable domain, in which reference TRBV5-1 and TRBJ1-1 provide the parts outside the CDR3, is KAGVTQTPRYLIKTRGQQVTLSCSPISGHRSVSWYQQTPGQGLQFLFEYFSETQRNKGNFPGRFSGRQFSNSRSEMNVSTLELGDSALYLCASSLMAGSNTEAFFGQGTRLTVV.

The table lists this clonotype with a few counts. The chain recombines TRBV7-9 with TRBJ2-2; D gene uncertain. The germline V gene has CDR1 SEHNR and CDR2 FQNEAQ (reference sequence). CDR3 length equals 15 residues. V gave up 1 base and J gave up 4 bases, with 10 bases separating them. The CDR3 nucleotides are TGTGCCAGCAGCTTAGGGGTGATCGGCACCGGGGAGCTGTTTTTT. It is translated as CASSLGVIGTGELFF.

This clonotype appeared many times. A read error may produce the germline difference seen at one junction end. The J gene is TRBJ2-7, the V gene TRBV30, with TRBD2 matching 7 bases. The CDR3 runs to 13 residues. CDR1 and CDR2 (germline): GTSNPN, SVGIG (reference sequence). The CDR3: CTWSRGRDYEQYF. The CDR3 coding sequence is TGTACCTGGAGTCGTGGGAGGGACTACGAGCAGTACTTC. The variable domain in full, with the rest retrieved from reference TRBV30 and TRBJ2-7, is SQTIHQWPATLVQPVGSPLSLECTVEGTSNPNLYWYRQAAGRGLQLLFYSVGIGQISSEVPQNLSASRPQDRQFILSSKKLLLSDSGFYLCTWSRGRDYEQYFGPGTRLTVT.

This clonotype came up many times. The chain carries TRBV5-8 and TRBJ1-5; D may be TRBD1 (5 bases). Germline CDR1 reads SGHTS; CDR2 reads YDEGEE. V was shortened by 1 base and J by 5 bases, with 10 bases between the two germline ends. CDR3 size: 14 residues. Here the CDR3 reads CASSLRGEDQPQHF. CDR3 nucleotide sequence: TGTGCCAGCAGCTTGCGGGGGGAAGATCAGCCCCAGCATTTT.